There are a few counts of the clone carrying this T cell receptor (beta chain). Sequencing used immunoSEQ multiplex PCR; TCRdb keeps in-frame clones, though not all of them. The table has 120,000 or so clones, less than 95% seen once; the top ten hold under 10%. The data are from a study of T cell responses to AZD1222 COVID-19 vaccine. Germline V lookup: CDR1 SGHDT, CDR2 YYEEEE. The length of the CDR3 is 14 residues. V lost 4 bases to trimming and J lost 3 bases; unmatched junction nucleotides: 4. This TCR was recovered from an adult in good health. Sequenced here: peripheral blood, sampled on day 0 of AZD1222 vaccination. This sequence joins TRBV5-6 and TRBJ1-2, with 9 bases aligning to TRBD1. CDR3 sequence: CASSDGQGYYGYTF. CDR3 coding DNA: TGTGCCAGCAGCGACGGACAGGGGTACTATGGCTACACCTTC.